The entry below describes one T cell receptor (beta chain). These data originate in a study of blood T cell repertoires in COVID-19. The CDR3 extends over 15 amino acids. Germline CDR1 and CDR2: SGHNT and YYREEE (reference sequence). Trimming cost V 4 bases and J 8 bases, with 16 bases left between them. TCRdb's table, derived via immunoSEQ multiplex PCR, lists solely in-frame clones and lacks some. This sample has approximately 220,000 clones; 75% to 90% occur once, and the top ten carry over 0.95%. Before being deemed recovered, Cohort 3 donors had two negative PCRs, clearance, or symptom resolution.

The sample comprised PBMCs or T cells enriched from blood (not recorded which). The sequence was obtained from a man aged 25-45 years who had recovered from COVID-19. The chain joins TRBV5-4 to TRBJ1-6; no clear D gene. CDR3 amino acids: CASSPGGWVDSPLHF. The CDR3 DNA is TGTGCCAGCAGCCCAGGAGGGTGGGTGGATTCACCCCTCCACTTT.